The 32 T cell receptor beta chains listed next were all sequenced from one sample in a study of shared clonotypes between healthy human individuals (dated by TCRdb to 2018 to 2021). Preparation of the library involved the immunoSEQ multiplex PCR assay. TCRdb took this table from immuneACCESS and kept in-frame rearrangements with V and J called. Such tables lack part of the clones; where checked against another copy, unresolved V genes explain under half of the gap, and the rest is unexplained. This sample is represented by hundreds of thousands of clones; 76% of them were singletons. The ten largest account for under 15% of the sample. The specimen was PBMCs. All receptors come from a woman in her thirties or forties in good health. Some clones in this sample may be carry-over from other donors' samples.

This clone was seen only a few times. The CDR3, as DNA: TGTGCCAGCAGCGTAGTCGGTTCGGGCTACACCTTC. It codes for CASSVVGSGYTF. The rearrangement joins TRBV9 to TRBJ1-2; D is uncertain. Germline loops: CDR1 SGDLS, CDR2 YYNGEE. Between the trimmed V and J ends, which lost 0 bases and 8 bases, there was a span of 8 bases. The CDR3 loop spans 12 amino acids. Full variable domain (outside the CDR3, taken from reference TRBV9 and TRBJ1-2): DSGVTQTPKHLITATGQRVTLRCSPRSGDLSVYWYQQSLDQGLQFLIQYYNGEERAKGNILERFSAQQFPDLHSELNLSSLELGDSALYFCASSVVGSGYTFGSGTRLTVV.

This clone was seen only a few times. One base separates it from a far larger clone, so it is likely a read error. J is TRBJ2-6 and V is TRBV6-1; TRBD2 might be the D (5 bases). The V end was cut by 2 bases, the J end by 0 bases, with 8 bases between. The CDR3 extends over 16 amino acids. Looked up from germline, CDR1 is MNHNS and CDR2 is SASEGT. Written as DNA, the CDR3 is TGTGCCAGCAGTGAATTGGACTCCTCTGGGGCCAACGTCCTGACTTTC. The encoded protein is CASSELDSSGANVLTF.

About this clone itself: Different DNA sequences within this sample yield the same CDR3. The V call is TRBV27, the J call TRBJ2-7; 8 bases match TRBD1. The CDR3 sequence is 14 residues long. Germline V gene sequence: CDR1 MNHEY, CDR2 SMNVEV (reference sequence). Trimming removed 5 bases from V and 3 bases from J; junction bases left unmatched: 6. The CDR3, as DNA: TGTGCCAGCAGTCTCAGGGGGCCGAACTACGAGCAGTACTTC. It specifies CASSLRGPNYEQYF.

The chain joins TRBV10-1 to TRBJ2-3; 9 bases match TRBD1. Germline values: CDR1 WNHNN, CDR2 SYGVQD (reference sequence). The CDR3 sequence is 14 residues long. With V trimmed by 5 bases and J by 4 bases, 4 bases remained unmatched. CDR3 DNA sequence: TGCGCCAGCAGTCTGGGACAGGGTGCAGATACGCAGTATTTT. It encodes CASSLGQGADTQYF.

This sequence joins TRBV28 and TRBJ2-2; 8 bases line up with TRBD2. Germline lookup yields CDR1 MDHEN and CDR2 SYDVKM. This CDR3 is built from 17 residues. CDR3 DNA sequence: TGTGGCGCCTCGTATGGAGGCGGAGCGGGGGTAACCGGGGAGCTGTTTTTT. This translates into CGASYGGGAGVTGELFF.

This clone was seen a handful of times. A read error may explain this, as a much larger clone is one base away. This rearrangement joins TRBV6-4 to TRBJ1-5; no clear D gene. This CDR3 region has 15 residues. The germline CDR1 and CDR2 sequences are MRHNA and SNTAGT. In DNA, the CDR3 is TGTGCCGGCAGTCCCGACGGAGGTAGCAATCAGCCCCAGCATTTT. Amino acids: CAGSPDGGSNQPQHF.

This sequence joins TRBV4-2 and TRBJ2-1; perhaps TRBD2 as D (6 bases). V was cut by 4 bases and J by 8 bases, with 15 bases left in between. Germline V gene sequence: CDR1 LGHNA, CDR2 YNFKEQ. The CDR3 runs 14 residues. The CDR3 here is CASSPKGGAYEQFF. In DNA form, the CDR3 reads TGTGCCAGCAGCCCCAAGGGCGGGGCGTATGAGCAGTTCTTC.

The chain employs TRBV7-9 and TRBJ2-3; no clear D. CDR1 is SEHNR, CDR2 FQNEAQ, per germline (reference sequence). This CDR3 region has 16 residues. Trimming removed 5 bases from V and 2 bases from J, with 17 bases in between. The CDR3 DNA is TGTGCCAGCAGCACCACCCTTCCGGCAGTCACAGATACGCAGTATTTT. Its translation is CASSTTLPAVTDTQYF.

This clone was detected a few times. V and J are TRBV7-9 and TRBJ1-1; TRBD1 is a possible D gene (5 bases). Germline V gene sequence: CDR1 SEHNR, CDR2 FQNEAQ (reference sequence). The ends were cut back, 4 bases at V and 2 bases at J, with 11 bases in the middle. This CDR3 spans 14 amino acids. CDR3 in amino acids: CASSSSTVNTEAFF. CDR3 bases: TGTGCCAGCAGCTCTTCGACAGTCAACACTGAAGCTTTCTTT.

J is TRBJ2-2 and V is TRBV5-1; D is unclear. Germline V gene data show CDR1 as SGHRS and CDR2 as YFSETQ. The CDR3 spans 13 residues. V was pared by 4 bases and J by 7 bases, with 11 bases between. The CDR3 is CASSIDPIGELFF. Here the CDR3 DNA reads TGCGCCAGCAGCATAGACCCGATCGGGGAGCTGTTTTTT. Looking up the rest from reference TRBV5-1 and TRBJ2-2 gives the full variable domain: KAGVTQTPRYLIKTRGQQVTLSCSPISGHRSVSWYQQTPGQGLQFLFEYFSETQRNKGNFPGRFSGRQFSNSRSEMNVSTLELGDSALYLCASSIDPIGELFFGEGSRLTVL.

This clone was seen just once. This sequence joins TRBV4-1 and TRBJ2-1, with D perhaps assigned TRBD1 or TRBD2 (6 bases each). Per germline, CDR1 MGHRA and CDR2 YSYEKL. There are 17 residues in the CDR3. Trimming removed 1 base at V and 8 bases at J, with 21 bases between. CDR3 coding DNA: TGCGCCAGCAGCCAAGCAGTACCTAGTAGGGGGAGGTATGAGCAGTTCTTC. Encoded protein: CASSQAVPSRGRYEQFF.

This chain's CDR3 is CTSRKEDWGRDRARSNQPQHF. In nucleotides, the CDR3 is TGCACCAGCAGAAAAGAAGACTGGGGCAGGGACCGAGCTCGGAGCAATCAGCCCCAGCATTTT. The V call is TRBV1, the J call TRBJ1-5. TRBV1 is designated a pseudogene. This CDR3 region has 21 residues.

The chain recombines TRBV11-1 with TRBJ2-7; 7 bases fit TRBD2. CDR3 length: 13 residues. Germline V lookup: CDR1 SGHAT, CDR2 FQDESV (reference sequence). With 7 bases clipped from V and 3 bases from J, the junction kept 6 bases outside the gene matches. CDR3 in DNA: TGTGCCAGCAAAATCGAGCGGGACTACGAGCAGTACTTC. Translating it yields CASKIERDYEQYF.

The CDR3 coding sequence is TGTGCCAGCAGCCCTTATCGGGAGCCGTACAATGAGCAGTTCTTC. Protein: CASSPYREPYNEQFF. V usage is TRBV7-3 and J usage is TRBJ2-1, with TRBD2 as a possible D gene (6 bases). CDR3 size: 15 residues. V lost 5 bases to trimming and J lost 4 bases, with 15 bases between them. From germline, CDR1 is SGHTA and CDR2 FQGTGA.

V is TRBV6-1 and J is TRBJ1-5; weak D call: TRBD1 (5 bases). The V gene lost 5 bases and the J gene lost 6 bases, with 14 bases spanning the gap. The CDR3 covers 14 residues. Germline V gene lookup returns CDR1 MNHNS and CDR2 SASEGT. The CDR3 region is CASSPGRGGQPQHF. The CDR3 DNA is TGTGCCAGCAGTCCCGGGAGGGGAGGTCAGCCCCAGCATTTT.

The rearrangement links TRBV5-4 to TRBJ2-1; D may match TRBD1 or TRBD2 (5 bases each). Trimming took off 1 base at V and 6 bases at J, with 8 bases between the two ends. Per germline, CDR1 SGHNT and CDR2 YYREEE (reference sequence). The CDR3 length is 13 residues. CDR3 protein: CASSLKGTNEQFF. The CDR3 nucleotides are TGTGCCAGCAGCTTGAAAGGGACCAATGAGCAGTTCTTC.

About this clone itself: Other DNA sequences in this sample translate to the same CDR3. V and J are TRBV9 and TRBJ1-2, with 7 bases lining up with TRBD1. The CDR3 extends over 15 amino acids. Germline V CDR1 and CDR2: SGDLS, YYNGEE. After removal of 3 bases from V and 3 bases from J, the junction contained 8 bases not matched to a gene. The chain's CDR3 is CASSGDRELHYGYTF. CDR3 DNA sequence: TGTGCCAGCAGCGGAGACAGGGAACTTCACTATGGCTACACCTTC.

The chain uses TRBV5-6 and TRBJ2-1; D gene ambiguous. The length of the CDR3 is 13 residues. V was trimmed by 0 bases and J by 6 bases, leaving 7 bases between them. CDR1 is SGHDT and CDR2 is YYEEEE in the germline V gene. Written as DNA, the CDR3 is TGTGCCAGCAGCTTGGTTGGCGGCAATGAGCAGTTCTTC. As protein: CASSLVGGNEQFF.

This clone has more than one count but fewer than ten. The rearrangement joins TRBV4-3 to TRBJ2-3; TRBD2 agrees at 7 bases. J was trimmed by 5 bases and V by 0 bases; bases with no gene match: 8. Germline-derived CDR1 and CDR2 are LGHNA and YSLEER. The CDR3 loop spans 16 amino acids. The CDR3 loop is CASSQEGRADLDTQYF. The CDR3 DNA follows: TGCGCCAGCAGCCAAGAAGGGAGGGCGGACTTAGATACGCAGTATTTT.

The chain carries TRBV25-1 and TRBJ1-6, with TRBD1 matching 8 bases. The CDR3 spans 13 residues. Per the germline V gene, CDR1 is MGHDK and CDR2 is SYGVNS. Losses at the gene ends were 8 bases for V and 9 bases for J; bases not matched to a gene: 6. CDR3 sequence (DNA): TGTGCCAGCCGACAGGGGACGGCTTCACCCCTCCACTTT. Its protein product is CASRQGTASPLHF.

This clone was detected only once. The V gene is TRBV7-9, the J gene TRBJ1-2; D is ambiguous. V was cut by 5 bases and J by 4 bases, with 20 bases left in between. This CDR3 comprises 16 residues. CDR1 is SEHNR, CDR2 FQNEAQ, per germline (reference sequence). The CDR3 DNA is TGTGCCAGCAGCGCCGAGTACCGATCATGGGTCTATGGCTACACCTTC. It specifies CASSAEYRSWVYGYTF.

The rearrangement uses TRBV28 and TRBJ2-1; 7 nucleotides align to TRBD2. The CDR3 extends over 15 amino acids. With V trimmed by 3 bases and J by 6 bases, 8 bases remained unmatched. Germline V gene lookup returns CDR1 MDHEN and CDR2 SYDVKM. The CDR3 sequence is CASSLVGGSSNEQFF. CDR3 nucleotides: TGTGCCAGCAGTTTGGTAGGCGGGAGTAGCAATGAGCAGTTCTTC.

This clone was seen a few times. The chain is built from TRBV4-3 and TRBJ2-6; 7 bases align to TRBD1. The length of the CDR3 is 17 residues. After removal of 1 base from V and 4 bases from J, the junction contained 7 bases not matched to a gene. Germline V gives CDR1 LGHNA, CDR2 YSLEER. The CDR3 spells CASSQVVGGDGANVLTF. Here the CDR3 DNA reads TGCGCCAGCAGCCAAGTAGTAGGGGGCGACGGGGCCAACGTCCTGACTTTC.

This chain uses TRBV28 with TRBJ1-1, with D unclear. The length of the CDR3 is 13 residues. The germline V gene encodes CDR1 MDHEN and CDR2 SYDVKM. The V end lost 6 bases, the J end lost 1 base, and 9 bases lay between the germline ends. The CDR3 coding sequence is TGTGCCAGCAGGGAGGGCGGGAACACTGAAGCTTTCTTT. Translated: CASREGGNTEAFF. Using reference TRBV28 and TRBJ1-1 for the parts outside the CDR3, the full variable domain is DVKVTQSSRYLVKRTGEKVFLECVQDMDHENMFWYRQDPGLGLRLIYFSYDVKMKEKGDIPEGYSVSREKKERFSLILESASTNQTSMYLCASREGGNTEAFFGQGTRLTVV.

To note about this clone: This likely traces to a read error, being one base from a far larger clone. The V gene is TRBV7-9, the J gene TRBJ2-2; TRBD2 matches at 7 bases. The CDR3 covers 15 residues. Germline CDR1 SEHNR, CDR2 FQNEAQ (reference sequence). CDR3 nucleotide sequence: TGTGCCAGCGGCTTAGGCACTAGCGACACCGGGGAGCTGTTTTTT. It yields the protein CASGLGTSDTGELFF.

Of note for this clone: Different DNA sequences within this sample yield the same CDR3. The rearrangement uses TRBV25-1 and TRBJ2-5; D gene ambiguous. V was clipped by 2 bases and J by 0 bases, with 13 bases between them. The CDR3 totals 16 residues. The germline V gene encodes CDR1 MGHDK and CDR2 SYGVNS. The CDR3 DNA reads TGTGCCAGCAGTGAAGGTAGAAGGGCTAACCAAGAGACCCAGTACTTC. This codes for CASSEGRRANQETQYF.

The DNA for the CDR3 is TGTGCCAGCAGCGTAATGCAGGACTCCTACGAGCAGTACTTC. It codes for CASSVMQDSYEQYF. The V gene is TRBV9, the J gene TRBJ2-7; no definite D call. CDR3 length: 14 residues. V was clipped by 1 base and J by 0 bases, with 8 bases between them. Germline lookup yields CDR1 SGDLS and CDR2 YYNGEE.

The chain recombines TRBV5-8 with TRBJ2-3; 8 bases align to TRBD2. The CDR3 is made up of 15 amino acids. V dropped 0 bases and J dropped 4; count of bases not matched to a gene: 4. CDR1 is SGHTS and CDR2 is YDEGEE in the germline V gene. CDR3 sequence: CASSLGREGADTQYF. DNA of the CDR3: TGTGCCAGCAGCTTGGGACGGGAGGGAGCAGATACGCAGTATTTT.

This rearrangement joins TRBV5-1 to TRBJ1-1; no firm D call. CDR1 is SGHRS, CDR2 YFSETQ, per germline. V lost 4 bases and J lost 1, with 11 bases in between. This CDR3 is 14 amino acids long. CDR3 region: CASSPPRGNTEAFF. The CDR3 DNA reads as TGCGCCAGCAGCCCCCCCAGAGGGAACACTGAAGCTTTCTTT.

The V and J genes are TRBV25-1 and TRBJ1-1; 10 bases agree with TRBD1. With 3 bases clipped from V and 11 bases from J, the junction kept 9 bases outside the gene matches. Germline V CDR1 and CDR2: MGHDK, SYGVNS. The CDR3 spans 14 residues. CDR3 nucleotide sequence: TGTGCCAGCAGTGACTCGGACAGGGGGTGGTGGGCTTTCTTT. Translation: CASSDSDRGWWAFF.

J is TRBJ2-3 and V is TRBV28, with 12 bases aligning to TRBD2. V lost 6 bases to trimming and J lost 0 bases; unmatched junction nucleotides: 7. The germline CDR1 and CDR2 sequences are MDHEN and SYDVKM. This CDR3 has 17 residues. DNA for the CDR3: TGTGCCAGCAGCCTCGGGGGGACTAGCGGGAGCACAGATACGCAGTATTTT. It specifies CASSLGGTSGSTDTQYF.

CDR3 residues: CASSLGTSGRVEDTQYF. The CDR3 DNA sequence: TGCGCCAGCAGCTTGGGGACTAGCGGGAGGGTGGAAGATACGCAGTATTTT. The chain joins TRBV5-1 to TRBJ2-3; 15 bases fit TRBD2. Germline-derived CDR1 and CDR2 are SGHRS and YFSETQ. The ends lost 0 bases at V and 5 bases at J; junction bases unmatched: 4. The CDR3 has 17 residues.